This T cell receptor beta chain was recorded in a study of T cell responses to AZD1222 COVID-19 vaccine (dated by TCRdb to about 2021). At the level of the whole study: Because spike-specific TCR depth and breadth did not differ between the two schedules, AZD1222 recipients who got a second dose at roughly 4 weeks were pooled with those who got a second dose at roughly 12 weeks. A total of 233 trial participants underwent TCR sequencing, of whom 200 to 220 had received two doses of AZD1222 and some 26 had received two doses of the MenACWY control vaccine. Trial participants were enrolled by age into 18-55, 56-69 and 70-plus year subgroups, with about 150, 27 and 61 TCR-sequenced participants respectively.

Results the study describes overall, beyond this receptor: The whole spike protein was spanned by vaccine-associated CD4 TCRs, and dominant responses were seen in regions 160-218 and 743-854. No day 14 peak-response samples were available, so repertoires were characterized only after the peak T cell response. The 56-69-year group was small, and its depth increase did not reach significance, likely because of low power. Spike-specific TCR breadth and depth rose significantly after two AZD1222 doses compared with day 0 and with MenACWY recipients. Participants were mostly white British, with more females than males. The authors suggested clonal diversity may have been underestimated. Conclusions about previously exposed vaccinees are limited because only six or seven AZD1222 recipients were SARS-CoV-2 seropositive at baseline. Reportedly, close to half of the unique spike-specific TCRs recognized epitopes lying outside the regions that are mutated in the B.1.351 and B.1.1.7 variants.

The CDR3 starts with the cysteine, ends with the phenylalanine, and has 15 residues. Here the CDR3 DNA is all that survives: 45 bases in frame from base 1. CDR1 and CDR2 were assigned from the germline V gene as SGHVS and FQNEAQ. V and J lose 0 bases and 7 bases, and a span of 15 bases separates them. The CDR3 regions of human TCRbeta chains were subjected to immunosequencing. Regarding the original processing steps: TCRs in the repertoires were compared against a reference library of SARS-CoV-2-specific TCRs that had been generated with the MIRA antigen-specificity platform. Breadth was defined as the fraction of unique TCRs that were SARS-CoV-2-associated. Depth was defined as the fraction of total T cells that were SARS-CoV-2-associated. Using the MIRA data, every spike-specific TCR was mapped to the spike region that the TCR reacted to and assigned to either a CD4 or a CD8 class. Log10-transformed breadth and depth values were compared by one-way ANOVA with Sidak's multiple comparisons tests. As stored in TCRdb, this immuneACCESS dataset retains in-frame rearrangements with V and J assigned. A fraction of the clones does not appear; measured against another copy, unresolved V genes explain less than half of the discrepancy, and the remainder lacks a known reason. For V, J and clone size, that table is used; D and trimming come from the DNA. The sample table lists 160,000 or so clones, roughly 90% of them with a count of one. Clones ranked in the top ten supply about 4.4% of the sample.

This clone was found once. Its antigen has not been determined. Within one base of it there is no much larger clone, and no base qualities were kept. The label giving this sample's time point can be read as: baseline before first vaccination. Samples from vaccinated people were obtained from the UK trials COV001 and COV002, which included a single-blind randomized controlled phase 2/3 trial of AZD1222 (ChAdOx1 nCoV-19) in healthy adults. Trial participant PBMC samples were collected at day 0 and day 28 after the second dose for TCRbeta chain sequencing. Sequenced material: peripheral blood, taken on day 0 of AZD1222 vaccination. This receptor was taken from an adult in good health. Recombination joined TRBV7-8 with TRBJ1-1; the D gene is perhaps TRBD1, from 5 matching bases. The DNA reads TGTGCCAGCAGCTTAGCGGTTCCGGGAGGGGTTGAAGCTTTCTTT. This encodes CASSLAVPGGVEAFF.